Included here is one TCR beta chain sequence, with context. Its antigen is currently unknown. This sample was included in a study of post-analysis software for immune sequencing data. Overall study: Secondary progressive, relapsing-remitting and progressive-relapsing multiple sclerosis were among the included disease courses. Study-wide results and caveats: Five TRBV segments, including TRBV5-6, TRBV5-1 and TRBV20-1, were more frequent in patients than controls. Controls significantly exceeded multiple sclerosis patients in normalized Chao1 diversity.

The TCR beta cDNA libraries contained unique molecular identifiers. The yield from roughly 1 to 10 million T cells was around 500,000 cDNA molecules in total. TCRdb passed the PCR reads through MiXCR, listing each CDR3 protein once. Of 450,000 to 700,000 distinct CDR3 sequences in the sample, roughly 45% were seen once. This CDR3 is built from 11 residues. The V end lost 3 bases, the J end lost 6 bases, and 4 bases lay between the germline ends. Sequenced input: blood. The sequence was collected from a girl aged 5 to 17 with multiple sclerosis. The chain has TRBV12-3 or TRBV12-4 and TRBJ2-3; D is unresolved. CDR3 coding DNA: TGTGCCAGCAGTTTGATGGATACGCAGTATTTT. It specifies CASSLMDTQYF.